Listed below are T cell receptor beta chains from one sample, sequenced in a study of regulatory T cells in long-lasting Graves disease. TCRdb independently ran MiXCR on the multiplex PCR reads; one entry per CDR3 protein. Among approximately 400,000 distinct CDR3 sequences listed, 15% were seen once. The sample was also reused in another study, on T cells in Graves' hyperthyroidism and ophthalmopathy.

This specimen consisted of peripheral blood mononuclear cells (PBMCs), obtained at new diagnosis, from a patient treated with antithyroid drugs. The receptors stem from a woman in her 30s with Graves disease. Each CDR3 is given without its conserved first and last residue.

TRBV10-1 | ASSDGVSAEQY
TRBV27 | ATRGTESSYNEQF
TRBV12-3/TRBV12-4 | ASSRTTKVETQY
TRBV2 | ASTEVGQNGNEQY
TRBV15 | ATSRDHSRIINNEQF
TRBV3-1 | ASSQELGVYNSPLH
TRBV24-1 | ATSGAGSNSPLH
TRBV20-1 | SARGAGDTEAF
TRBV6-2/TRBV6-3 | ASSYSGSYGYT
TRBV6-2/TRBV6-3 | ASSYSGPIYNEQF
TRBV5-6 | ASSLVLETQY